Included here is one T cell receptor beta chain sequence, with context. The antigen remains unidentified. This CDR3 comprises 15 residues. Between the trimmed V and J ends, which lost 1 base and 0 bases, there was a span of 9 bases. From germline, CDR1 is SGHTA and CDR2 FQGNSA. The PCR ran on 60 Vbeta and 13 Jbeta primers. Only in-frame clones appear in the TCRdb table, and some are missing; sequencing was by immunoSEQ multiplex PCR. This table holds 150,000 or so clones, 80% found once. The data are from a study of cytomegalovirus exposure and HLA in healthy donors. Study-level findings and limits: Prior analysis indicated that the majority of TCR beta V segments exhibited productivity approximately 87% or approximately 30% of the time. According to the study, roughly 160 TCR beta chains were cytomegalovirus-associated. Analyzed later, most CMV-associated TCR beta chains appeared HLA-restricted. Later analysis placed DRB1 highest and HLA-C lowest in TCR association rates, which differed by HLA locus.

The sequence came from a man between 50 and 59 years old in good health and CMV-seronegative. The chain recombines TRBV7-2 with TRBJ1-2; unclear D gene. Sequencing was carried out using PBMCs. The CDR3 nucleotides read TGTGCCAGCAGCTTAGGCGGGGTGGCTAACTATGGCTACACCTTC. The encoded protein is CASSLGGVANYGYTF.